This entry lists 22 T cell receptor beta chains sequenced from one sample in a study of vaccination effects on CD4 cells after COVID-19 (dated by TCRdb to the early 2020s). The library was built by means of the immunoSEQ multiplex PCR assay. This immuneACCESS table, as held by TCRdb, lists in-frame sequences with V and J called but not all clones. Of the missing ones, under half trace to an unresolved V gene in checked studies; the others have no known cause. This sample gives tens of thousands of clones in total; approximately 78% of them show up just once. Approximately 20% of the sample rests with the top ten. After approximately 11 days of culture, CD4+ T cells were isolated with the EasySep CD4+ T cell isolation kit. These receptors' targets are unknown. The sample consisted of CD4+ T cells from PBMCs cultured without peptide, taken before COVID-19 vaccination. The receptors come from a human donor who had a prior SARS-CoV-2 infection.

The chain recombines TRBV10-3 with TRBJ1-1, with D unresolved. CDR3 length equals 15 residues. Germline V gene data show CDR1 as ENHRY and CDR2 as SYGVKD. Trimming took off 0 bases at V and 0 bases at J, with 8 bases between the two ends. CDR3 nucleotide sequence: TGTGCCATCAGTGAGTCGATCTCGGTGAACACTGAAGCTTTCTTT. This gives the protein CAISESISVNTEAFF.

The gene calls are TRBV5-4 and TRBJ2-1; tentatively, D is TRBD1 or TRBD2 (6 bases each). Trimming took off 4 bases at V and 4 bases at J, with 27 bases between the two ends. Germline CDR1 and CDR2: SGHNT and YYREEE (reference sequence). This CDR3 comprises 19 residues. The CDR3 nucleotides are TGTGCCAGCAGCCGAGTGGAGGGTACGGGGGCGTATTCATACAATGAGCAGTTCTTC. The encoded protein is CASSRVEGTGAYSYNEQFF. The full variable domain, completed using reference TRBV5-4 and TRBJ2-1, is ETGVTQSPTHLIKTRGQQVTLRCSSQSGHNTVSWYQQALGQGPQFIFQYYREEENGRGNFPPRFSGLQFPNYSSELNVNALELDDSALYLCASSRVEGTGAYSYNEQFFGPGTRLTVL.

This sequence joins TRBV9 and TRBJ2-1; TRBD2 agrees at 10 bases. Losses at the gene ends were 1 base for V and 7 bases for J; bases not matched to a gene: 8. The CDR3 contains 16 residues. CDR1 and CDR2 from the germline V gene are SGDLS and YYNGEE. The CDR3 nucleotides read TGTGCCAGCAGCGTAAATCCGGGACTAGCGTCGAATGAGCAGTTCTTC. It translates to CASSVNPGLASNEQFF.

The rearrangement links TRBV6-6 to TRBJ1-1; D is possibly TRBD1 (6 bases). Germline CDR1 is MNHNY and CDR2 is SVGAGI (reference sequence). This CDR3 is 14 amino acids long. Trimming cost V 6 bases and J 4 bases, with 15 bases left between them. The CDR3 protein is CASRQGVRVTEAFF. In nucleotides, the CDR3 is TGTGCCAGCAGACAGGGCGTTCGGGTCACTGAAGCTTTCTTT.

This chain connects TRBV19 to TRBJ1-4; perhaps TRBD1 as D (6 bases). CDR3 length: 13 residues. Trimming shortened V by 0 bases and J by 7 bases, and 6 bases separated the two germline ends. Germline CDR1 reads LNHDA; CDR2 reads SQIVND (reference sequence). CDR3 DNA: TGTGCCAGTAGTATAGAAGGGGGTGAAAAACTGTTTTTT. Translated: CASSIEGGEKLFF. Based on the CDR3 plus reference TRBV19 and TRBJ1-4, the full variable domain is DGGITQSPKYLFRKEGQNVTLSCEQNLNHDAMYWYRQDPGQGLRLIYYSQIVNDFQKGDIAEGYSVSREKKESFPLTVTSAQKNPTAFYLCASSIEGGEKLFFGSGTQLSVL.

The J gene is TRBJ1-3, the V gene TRBV27; D remains ambiguous. From germline, CDR1 is MNHEY and CDR2 SMNVEV (reference sequence). The V and J ends lost 3 bases and 1 base respectively, with 4 bases between them. The CDR3 runs to 13 residues. The CDR3 spells CASSLDSGNTIYF. As DNA, the CDR3 is TGTGCCAGCAGTTTGGATTCTGGAAACACCATATATTTT.

The rearrangement uses TRBV28 and TRBJ1-1, with D unclear. V dropped 2 bases and J dropped 2 bases, with 9 bases sitting between them. CDR3 length: 14 residues. The germline gives CDR1 MDHEN, CDR2 SYDVKM. This CDR3 reads CASSLLSGNTEAFF. CDR3 DNA sequence: TGTGCCAGCAGTTTACTGTCTGGAAACACTGAAGCTTTCTTT.

J is TRBJ2-3 and V is TRBV7-2, with 8 bases that match TRBD2. Germline assignment: CDR1 SGHTA and CDR2 FQGNSA. The CDR3 totals 15 residues. V lost 4 bases to trimming and J lost 1 base; unmatched junction nucleotides: 4. Here the CDR3 DNA reads TGTGCCAGCAGCTCAGTAGCGGGGCGCACAGATACGCAGTATTTT. This translates into CASSSVAGRTDTQYF.

This clone was seen only once. The chain links TRBV5-8 to TRBJ2-1; D is tentatively TRBD1 or TRBD2 (6 bases each). The V gene lost 6 bases and the J gene lost 10 bases, with 14 bases spanning the gap. The CDR3 consists of 12 residues. CDR1 SGHTS and CDR2 YDEGEE come from the germline V gene. CDR3 in DNA: TGTGCCAGCAATACTGTGGGGGGCGAGCAGTTCTTC. It encodes CASNTVGGEQFF.

The V call is TRBV2, the J call TRBJ2-7, with 8 bases that match TRBD2. Trimming at V came to 0 bases and at J to 6 bases, leaving 10 bases not matched to a gene. Looked up from germline, CDR1 is SNHLY and CDR2 is FYNNEI. The CDR3 covers 16 residues. The CDR3 region is CASSEALGGLAREQYF. The CDR3 DNA reads as TGTGCCAGCAGTGAAGCGCTTGGTGGACTAGCACGCGAGCAGTACTTC. Drawing the rest from reference TRBV2 and TRBJ2-7, the complete variable domain is EPEVTQTPSHQVTQMGQEVILRCVPISNHLYFYWYRQILGQKVEFLVSFYNNEISEKSEIFDDQFSVERPDGSNFTLKIRSTKLEDSAMYFCASSEALGGLAREQYFGPGTRLTVT.

This rearrangement joins TRBV3-1 (or the pseudogene TRBV3-2) to TRBJ2-1; TRBD2 matches 10 bases. The junction had 13 bases not matched to a gene; V was cut back by 1 base and J by 7 bases. CDR1 and CDR2 from the germline V gene are LGHDT and YNNKEL (reference sequence). The CDR3 loop spans 18 amino acids. The CDR3 loop reads CASSQALAGDSLSNEQFF. For the CDR3, the DNA is TGTGCCAGCAGCCAAGCTCTAGCGGGGGATTCGTTATCGAATGAGCAGTTCTTC.

The chain recombines TRBV5-4 with TRBJ1-1; D gene ambiguous. Germline V gene lookup returns CDR1 SGHNT and CDR2 YYREEE (reference sequence). This CDR3 is built from 18 residues. Trimming cost V 3 bases and J 4 bases, with 25 bases left between them. The CDR3 loop is CASSSSSRRSLGPTEAFF. The CDR3 coding sequence is TGTGCCAGCAGCTCAAGCTCTAGACGGAGCCTTGGCCCCACTGAAGCTTTCTTT.

This clone was recorded only once. The chain has TRBV7-8 and TRBJ1-1; no clear D gene. Looked up from germline, CDR1 is SGHVS and CDR2 is FQNEAQ. Trimming removed 4 bases from V and 4 bases from J, with 13 bases in between. The CDR3 consists of 14 residues. Here the CDR3 DNA reads TGTGCCAGCAGCTGGCGGGGTCCGAGCACTGAAGCTTTCTTT. This sequence encodes CASSWRGPSTEAFF.

The rearrangement links TRBV7-3 to TRBJ1-1; 9 bases map to TRBD1. The V gene end was trimmed by 3 bases and the J gene end by 1 base; junction bases not matched to a gene: 0. The CDR3 consists of 14 residues. CDR1 and CDR2 (germline): SGHTA, FQGTGA. The CDR3 DNA is TGTGCCAGCAGCTTGGACAGGGGGAACACTGAAGCTTTCTTT. It codes for CASSLDRGNTEAFF.

This clone has at least ten counts. CDR3 sequence: CASSPPQGLTDTQYF. The CDR3 bases are TGTGCCAGCTCACCACCTCAAGGTCTCACAGATACGCAGTATTTT. The J gene is TRBJ2-3, the V gene TRBV18; D is ambiguous. The CDR3 extends over 15 amino acids. With 0 bases removed from V and 2 bases from J, the gap between germline ends came to 9 bases. The V gene's germline CDR1 is KGHSH and CDR2 LQKENI.

The sample holds a few counts of this clone. The chain employs TRBV18 and TRBJ1-2; D is undetermined. CDR3 length equals 11 residues. Germline V gives CDR1 KGHSH, CDR2 LQKENI. V was pared by 5 bases and J by 4 bases, with 5 bases between. The CDR3: CASSNGYGYTF. Here the CDR3 DNA reads TGTGCCAGCTCAAACGGCTATGGCTACACCTTC.

The V gene is TRBV27, the J gene TRBJ2-7, with D tentatively TRBD1 (5 bases). Germline values: CDR1 MNHEY, CDR2 SMNVEV (reference sequence). The CDR3 has 15 amino acids. V lost 5 bases and J lost 4, with 18 bases in between. CDR3 in DNA: TGTGCCAGCAGTATACGCAGGGCGCCCCTTTACGAGCAGTACTTC. It encodes CASSIRRAPLYEQYF.

The chain has TRBV5-4 and TRBJ2-5; D possibly uses TRBD1 or TRBD2 (5 bases each). The V gene's germline CDR1 is SGHNT and CDR2 YYREEE (reference sequence). This CDR3 region has 14 residues. V lost 3 bases and J lost 2, with 11 bases in between. Written as DNA, the CDR3 is TGTGCCAGCAGCTCGAACAGGAGGCAAGAGACCCAGTACTTC. The encoded protein is CASSSNRRQETQYF. Complete variable domain (other parts from reference TRBV5-4 and TRBJ2-5): ETGVTQSPTHLIKTRGQQVTLRCSSQSGHNTVSWYQQALGQGPQFIFQYYREEENGRGNFPPRFSGLQFPNYSSELNVNALELDDSALYLCASSSNRRQETQYFGPGTRLLVL.

This chain uses TRBV18 with TRBJ1-1; TRBD1 might be the D (5 bases). The ends were cut back, 0 bases at V and 4 bases at J, with 12 bases in the middle. Germline V gene lookup returns CDR1 KGHSH and CDR2 LQKENI. This CDR3 region has 15 residues. CDR3 amino acids: CASSPPGVLSTEAFF. Here the CDR3 DNA reads TGTGCCAGCTCACCACCGGGGGTGTTGAGCACTGAAGCTTTCTTT.

In this sample, this clone turned up a few times. The chain carries TRBV23-1 and TRBJ1-1; D perhaps matches TRBD1 (5 bases). TRBV23-1 is known as an ORF, though its function is uncertain. The V gene lost 5 bases and the J gene lost 1 base, with 11 bases spanning the gap. The CDR3 has 14 residues. The CDR3 coding sequence is TGCGCCAGCAGTTCGGACGGGACGAACACTGAAGCTTTCTTT. Residues: CASSSDGTNTEAFF.

The CDR3 region has the DNA TGCGCCAGCAGCTTGGCTGGCGGGAGTCAGGGAAACTATGGCTACACCTTC. Residues: CASSLAGGSQGNYGYTF. The J gene is TRBJ1-2, the V gene TRBV5-1, with TRBD1 as a possible D gene (5 bases). This CDR3 comprises 17 residues. Germline V gene sequence: CDR1 SGHRS, CDR2 YFSETQ. Between the trimmed V and J ends, which lost 0 bases and 2 bases, there was a span of 17 bases.

V is TRBV12-5 and J is TRBJ2-1; 7 bases map to TRBD2. The germline V gene has CDR1 LGHNT and CDR2 FRNRAP. The CDR3 has 17 residues. V trimming: 2 bases; J trimming: 7 bases; junction bases outside the gene matches: 14. CDR3 bases: TGTGCTAGTGGTTTGCCCACGGGTAGCGGGCCCGCGAATGAGCAGTTCTTC. Its translation is CASGLPTGSGPANEQFF.